This passage covers 30 T cell receptor beta chains from one sample sequenced in a study of shared clonotypes between healthy human individuals. Assay used: immunoSEQ multiplex PCR; TCRdb lists only in-frame clones, some missing. In the table there are 1.6 million or so clones, around 97% of which are singletons. Specimen: naive CD4+ T cells sorted from blood. Subset noted: CD45RA+ positively selected. The receptor source for this set is a man younger than 40 in good health.

The chain has TRBV19 and TRBJ1-5, with TRBD1 matching 8 bases. V dropped 0 bases and J dropped 2; count of bases not matched to a gene: 6. The CDR3 covers 17 residues. Germline values: CDR1 LNHDA, CDR2 SQIVND (reference sequence). The CDR3 nucleotides read TGTGCCAGTAGTATAGAGCAGGGGGCGCGTGGCAATCAGCCCCAGCATTTT. This sequence encodes CASSIEQGARGNQPQHF.

This clone was recorded once. The rearrangement links TRBV28 to TRBJ2-3; TRBD2 agrees at 13 bases. Germline V gene data show CDR1 as MDHEN and CDR2 as SYDVKM. This CDR3 is 15 amino acids long. Losses at the gene ends were 2 bases for V and 6 bases for J; bases not matched to a gene: 2. The CDR3 sequence is CASSLRTSGSDTQYF. CDR3 sequence (DNA): TGTGCCAGCAGTTTACGGACTAGCGGGAGTGATACGCAGTATTTT. The variable domain in full, completed from reference TRBV28 and TRBJ2-3, reads DVKVTQSSRYLVKRTGEKVFLECVQDMDHENMFWYRQDPGLGLRLIYFSYDVKMKEKGDIPEGYSVSREKKERFSLILESASTNQTSMYLCASSLRTSGSDTQYFGPGTRLTVL.

V is TRBV5-1 and J is TRBJ2-7, with TRBD2 matching 9 bases. The CDR3 runs 16 residues. After removal of 2 bases from V and 2 bases from J, the junction contained 8 bases not matched to a gene. Per germline, CDR1 SGHRS and CDR2 YFSETQ. The CDR3 bases are TGCGCCAGCAGCTTCCGGTTGGCGGGAGGGCCCTACGAGCAGTACTTC. Amino acids: CASSFRLAGGPYEQYF.

The chain employs TRBV2 and TRBJ2-3; TRBD2 agrees at 10 bases. Trimming took 8 bases from V and 2 from J; bases not matched to a gene: 4. This CDR3 has 14 amino acids. Germline CDR1 SNHLY, CDR2 FYNNEI. The CDR3 protein is CASLGLADTDTQYF. As DNA, the CDR3 is TGTGCCAGCCTTGGACTAGCGGACACAGATACGCAGTATTTT.

The chain is built from TRBV6-6 and TRBJ1-5, with 9 bases aligning to TRBD1. The CDR3 is made up of 16 amino acids. CDR1 is MNHNY, CDR2 SVGAGI, per germline (reference sequence). V dropped 6 bases and J dropped 1; count of bases not matched to a gene: 7. The CDR3 nucleotides are TGTGCCAGCAGCCTAACAGGGGGCGCAAGCAATCAGCCCCAGCATTTT. It yields the protein CASSLTGGASNQPQHF.

This clone was counted once. The rearrangement links TRBV18 to TRBJ1-1; 7 nucleotides match TRBD1. This CDR3 contains 15 residues. The trim removed 3 bases at V and 4 bases at J, leaving 8 bases unmatched. CDR1 and CDR2 (germline): KGHSH, LQKENI. CDR3 bases: TGTGCCAGCTCACCTGCCAGGGGGATGGGCACTGAAGCTTTCTTT. This codes for CASSPARGMGTEAFF.

The chain joins TRBV28 to TRBJ2-2; maybe TRBD2 (6 bases). CDR3 length: 16 residues. Trimming cost V 4 bases and J 3 bases, with 15 bases left between them. Germline values: CDR1 MDHEN, CDR2 SYDVKM. CDR3 sequence: CASSSTGTSYTGELFF. The CDR3 coding sequence is TGTGCCAGCAGTTCCACCGGGACTTCCTACACCGGGGAGCTGTTTTTT.

The CDR3 region is CASNLGTSYEQYF. The CDR3 DNA reads as TGTGCCAGCAACCTCGGGACTAGCTACGAGCAGTACTTC. The rearrangement uses TRBV28 and TRBJ2-7, with 8 bases matching TRBD2. CDR3 length equals 13 residues. V lost 7 bases, J lost 3 bases, and 5 bases stayed unmatched. Germline V lookup: CDR1 MDHEN, CDR2 SYDVKM.

V gene TRBV2 combines with J gene TRBJ1-1, with unresolved D. Germline lookup yields CDR1 SNHLY and CDR2 FYNNEI. V was pared by 5 bases and J by 0 bases, with 7 bases between. This CDR3 region has 13 residues. CDR3 in amino acids: CASSYQLNTEAFF. Written as DNA, the CDR3 is TGTGCCAGCAGTTACCAGCTGAACACTGAAGCTTTCTTT.

This chain connects TRBV5-4 to TRBJ1-3; D may be TRBD1 (5 bases). This CDR3 comprises 17 residues. Germline CDR1 is SGHNT and CDR2 is YYREEE (reference sequence). The germline V and J ends were trimmed by 4 bases and 3 bases, with 20 bases remaining between them. For the CDR3, the DNA is TGTGCCAGCAGCGGGGAGGGGTCCCGGTCCGGTGGAAACACCATATATTTT. Its translation is CASSGEGSRSGGNTIYF.

This clone was counted a single time. The rearrangement uses TRBV5-1 and TRBJ2-1; maybe TRBD2 (5 bases). CDR3 size: 17 residues. V dropped 0 bases and J dropped 1 base, with 14 bases sitting between them. CDR1 is SGHRS and CDR2 is YFSETQ in the germline V gene. This CDR3 reads CASSLGTDYFSYNEQFF. The CDR3 DNA is TGCGCCAGCAGCTTGGGAACTGACTATTTTTCCTACAATGAGCAGTTCTTC. Based on the CDR3 plus reference TRBV5-1 and TRBJ2-1, the full variable domain is KAGVTQTPRYLIKTRGQQVTLSCSPISGHRSVSWYQQTPGQGLQFLFEYFSETQRNKGNFPGRFSGRQFSNSRSEMNVSTLELGDSALYLCASSLGTDYFSYNEQFFGPGTRLTVL.

The rearrangement joins TRBV11-2 to TRBJ1-1, with D hard to call. Germline-derived CDR1 and CDR2 are SGHAT and FQNNGV. The CDR3 is 14 residues long. Trimming took 4 bases from V and 3 from J, leaving 12 bases between them. The CDR3 nucleotides read TGTGCCAGCAGCTACCAGTTCGGGCACACTGAAGCTTTCTTT. Protein product: CASSYQFGHTEAFF.

This rearrangement joins TRBV6-5 to TRBJ1-1; perhaps TRBD1 as D (5 bases). Trimming pared 0 bases from V and 3 bases from J, leaving 14 bases between. The germline gives CDR1 MNHEY, CDR2 SVGAGI. The CDR3 is 16 amino acids. The CDR3 DNA reads TGTGCCAGCAGTTACTCGGGTGTCAGGGAGGACACTGAAGCTTTCTTT. It encodes CASSYSGVREDTEAFF.

The V and J genes are TRBV18 and TRBJ2-1; TRBD2 aligns across 7 bases. The CDR3 contains 17 residues. V lost 2 bases and J lost 6; bases outside the gene matches: 13. Germline-derived CDR1 and CDR2 are KGHSH and LQKENI. The chain's CDR3 is CASSPKGGLADPNEQFF. CDR3 nucleotide sequence: TGTGCCAGCTCACCAAAGGGCGGCCTAGCGGACCCCAATGAGCAGTTCTTC.

The chain employs TRBV19 and TRBJ2-1; D could derive from TRBD1 or TRBD2 (5 bases each). The germline V gene has CDR1 LNHDA and CDR2 SQIVND (reference sequence). The ends were cut back, 6 bases at V and 5 bases at J, with 20 bases in the middle. The CDR3 runs to 16 residues. The CDR3 nucleotides are TGTGCCAGTAGCCTGCGAAGGGGTGGGGGTAACAATGAGCAGTTCTTC. Protein sequence: CASSLRRGGGNNEQFF.

J is TRBJ1-3 and V is TRBV11-2, with D unclear. Germline V gene data show CDR1 as SGHAT and CDR2 as FQNNGV. V lost 0 bases and J 0 bases, leaving 15 bases between the germline ends. The CDR3 is 18 residues long. The DNA for the CDR3 is TGTGCCAGCAGCTTAGATTTTCAGGACGGCAACTCTGGAAACACCATATATTTT. This codes for CASSLDFQDGNSGNTIYF. Using reference TRBV11-2 and TRBJ1-3 for the parts outside the CDR3, the full variable domain is EAGVAQSPRYKIIEKRQSVAFWCNPISGHATLYWYQQILGQGPKLLIQFQNNGVVDDSQLPKDRFSAERLKGVDSTLKIQPAKLEDSAVYLCASSLDFQDGNSGNTIYFGEGSWLTVV.

The chain recombines TRBV5-1 with TRBJ2-2; D ambiguous. Germline CDR1 reads SGHRS; CDR2 reads YFSETQ. Trimming removed 5 bases from V and 1 base from J, with 18 bases in between. CDR3 length: 17 amino acids. The chain's CDR3 is CASSLWANPLNTGELFF. The CDR3 DNA is TGCGCCAGCAGTCTGTGGGCAAACCCTTTGAACACCGGGGAGCTGTTTTTT.

The chain is built from TRBV7-2 and TRBJ2-7; weak D call: TRBD2 (5 bases). This CDR3 comprises 13 residues. Germline V gene data show CDR1 as SGHTA and CDR2 as FQGNSA. The ends were cut back, 6 bases at V and 3 bases at J, with 12 bases in the middle. The CDR3 bases are TGTGCCAGCAGGGGAAGTGCGGGCTACGAGCAGTACTTC. Translating it yields CASRGSAGYEQYF.

The rearrangement joins TRBV30 to TRBJ1-4; no clear D gene. The V and J ends lost 3 bases and 10 bases respectively, with 9 bases between them. The CDR3 totals 11 residues. Germline assignment: CDR1 GTSNPN and CDR2 SVGIG (reference sequence). The CDR3 here is CAWRDRGKLFF. In nucleotides, the CDR3 is TGTGCCTGGAGGGACCGGGGAAAACTGTTTTTT.

The chain uses TRBV11-2 and TRBJ2-1; D is unclear. Germline V CDR1 and CDR2: SGHAT, FQNNGV. The length of the CDR3 is 12 residues. V lost 0 bases and J lost 14, with 11 bases in between. CDR3 nucleotide sequence: TGTGCCAGCAGCTTAGAGATTCAGGAAAAGTTCTTC. Its translation is CASSLEIQEKFF.

This clone was observed once. The J gene is TRBJ2-2, the V gene TRBV7-9; D remains ambiguous. V lost 10 bases, J lost 0 bases, and 18 bases lay in between. The CDR3 loop spans 16 amino acids. From germline, CDR1 is SEHNR and CDR2 FQNEAQ (reference sequence). CDR3 nucleotides: TGTGCCACAGGAGAACGCCAGGTAGCGAACACCGGGGAGCTGTTTTTT. Translated, it gives CATGERQVANTGELFF.

The rearrangement uses TRBV29-1 and TRBJ1-2; a weak D match, TRBD1 (6 bases). Per the germline V gene, CDR1 is SQVTM and CDR2 is ANQGSEA. The CDR3 extends over 13 amino acids. CDR3 bases: TGCACCACACAGGGTCCAGGGAACTATGGCTACACCTTC. Protein: CTTQGPGNYGYTF.

This chain joins TRBV6-6 and TRBJ2-7; D may be TRBD2 (6 bases). CDR1 is MNHNY, CDR2 SVGAGI, per germline (reference sequence). This CDR3 is built from 13 residues. Trimming took off 2 bases at V and 7 bases at J, with 12 bases between the two ends. CDR3 in amino acids: CASSYGTPEEQYF. The CDR3 region has the DNA TGTGCCAGCAGTTACGGGACTCCTGAGGAGCAGTACTTC.

This clone appeared a few times. The same CDR3 can be traced to other DNA sequences in this sample. The chain combines TRBV11-2 with TRBJ2-5; D uncertain. V was pared by 2 bases and J by 5 bases, with 3 bases between. The CDR3 covers 11 residues. The germline V gene encodes CDR1 SGHAT and CDR2 FQNNGV. The CDR3 region is CASSLLETQYF. The CDR3 DNA is TGTGCCAGCAGCTTATTGGAGACCCAGTACTTC.

The rearrangement links TRBV9 to TRBJ2-1; D not resolved. This CDR3 is 15 amino acids long. The germline V gene encodes CDR1 SGDLS and CDR2 YYNGEE. V was clipped by 0 bases and J by 3 bases, with 10 bases between them. The CDR3 DNA reads as TGTGCCAGCAGCGTAGTTGGAAACGGCTACAATGAGCAGTTCTTC. Its translation: CASSVVGNGYNEQFF.

Concerning this clone: At one end, the junction sequence differs from germline, possibly due to a read error. The chain carries TRBV11-2 and TRBJ1-1; 9 bases align to TRBD1. There are 16 residues in the CDR3. Per the germline V gene, CDR1 is SGHAT and CDR2 is FQNNGV. As DNA, the CDR3 is TGTGCCAGCAGCTTAGGTTTAGGACAGGGGAACGCTGAAGCTTTCTTT. Its translation: CASSLGLGQGNAEAFF. Full variable domain (missing parts from reference TRBV11-2 and TRBJ1-1): EAGVAQSPRYKIIEKRQSVAFWCNPISGHATLYWYQQILGQGPKLLIQFQNNGVVDDSQLPKDRFSAERLKGVDSTLKIQPAKLEDSAVYLCASSLGLGQGNAEAFFGQGTRLTVV.

The V call is TRBV6-1, the J call TRBJ2-1; D is uncertain. The ends were cut back, 4 bases at V and 9 bases at J, with 16 bases in the middle. Germline CDR1 and CDR2: MNHNS and SASEGT. The CDR3 sequence is 14 residues long. DNA of the CDR3: TGTGCCAGCAGTGGGGCAGGACGTTTGGGTGAGCAGTTCTTC. The encoded protein is CASSGAGRLGEQFF.

V usage is TRBV18 and J usage is TRBJ1-5; 7 bases line up with TRBD1. This CDR3 is 16 amino acids long. Germline loops: CDR1 KGHSH, CDR2 LQKENI. With V trimmed by 4 bases and J by 1 base, 7 bases remained unmatched. The CDR3 region is CASSQISTGSNQPQHF. The CDR3 nucleotides are TGTGCCAGCTCACAAATTTCGACAGGGAGCAATCAGCCCCAGCATTTT. Full variable domain (rest looked up from reference TRBV18 and TRBJ1-5): NAGVMQNPRHLVRRRGQEARLRCSPMKGHSHVYWYRQLPEEGLKFMVYLQKENIIDESGMPKERFSAEFPKEGPSILRIQQVVRGDSAAYFCASSQISTGSNQPQHFGDGTRLSIL.

In nucleotides, the CDR3 is TGCGCCAGCAGCCAAGGGGGGATAGTTGGTACGCAGTATTTT. This sequence encodes CASSQGGIVGTQYF. The genes are TRBV4-3 and TRBJ2-3; D assignment may be TRBD1 or TRBD2 (5 bases each). Between the trimmed V and J ends, which lost 1 base and 8 bases, there was a span of 13 bases. From germline, CDR1 is LGHNA and CDR2 YSLEER. The CDR3 is 14 amino acids.

V gene TRBV5-8 combines with J gene TRBJ1-1; TRBD1 is a possible D gene (5 bases). Trimming left V 0 bases short and J 4 bases short, with 13 bases between. Per the germline V gene, CDR1 is SGHTS and CDR2 is YDEGEE. This CDR3 is 15 amino acids long. CDR3 loop: CASSLGLLGGTEAFF. The CDR3 nucleotides read TGTGCCAGCAGCTTGGGTCTTTTGGGGGGCACTGAAGCTTTCTTT. Full variable domain (rest looked up from reference TRBV5-8 and TRBJ1-1): EAGVTQSPTHLIKTRGQQATLRCSPISGHTSVYWYQQALGLGLQFLLWYDEGEERNRGNFPPRFSGRQFPNYSSELNVNALELEDSALYLCASSLGLLGGTEAFFGQGTRLTVV.